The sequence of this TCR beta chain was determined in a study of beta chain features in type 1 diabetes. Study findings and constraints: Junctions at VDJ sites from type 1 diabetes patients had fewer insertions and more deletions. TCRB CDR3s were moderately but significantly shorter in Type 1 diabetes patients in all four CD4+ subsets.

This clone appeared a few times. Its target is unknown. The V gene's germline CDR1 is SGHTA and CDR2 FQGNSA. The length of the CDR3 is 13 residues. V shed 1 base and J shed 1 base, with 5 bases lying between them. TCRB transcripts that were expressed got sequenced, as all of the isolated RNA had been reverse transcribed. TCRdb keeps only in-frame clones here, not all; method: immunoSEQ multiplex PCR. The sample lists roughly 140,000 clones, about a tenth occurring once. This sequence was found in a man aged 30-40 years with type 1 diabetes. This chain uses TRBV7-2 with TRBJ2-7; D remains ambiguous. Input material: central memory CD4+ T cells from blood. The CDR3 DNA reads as TGTGCCAGCAGCTTAGTCAGTTCCTACGAGCAGTACTTC. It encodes CASSLVSSYEQYF.